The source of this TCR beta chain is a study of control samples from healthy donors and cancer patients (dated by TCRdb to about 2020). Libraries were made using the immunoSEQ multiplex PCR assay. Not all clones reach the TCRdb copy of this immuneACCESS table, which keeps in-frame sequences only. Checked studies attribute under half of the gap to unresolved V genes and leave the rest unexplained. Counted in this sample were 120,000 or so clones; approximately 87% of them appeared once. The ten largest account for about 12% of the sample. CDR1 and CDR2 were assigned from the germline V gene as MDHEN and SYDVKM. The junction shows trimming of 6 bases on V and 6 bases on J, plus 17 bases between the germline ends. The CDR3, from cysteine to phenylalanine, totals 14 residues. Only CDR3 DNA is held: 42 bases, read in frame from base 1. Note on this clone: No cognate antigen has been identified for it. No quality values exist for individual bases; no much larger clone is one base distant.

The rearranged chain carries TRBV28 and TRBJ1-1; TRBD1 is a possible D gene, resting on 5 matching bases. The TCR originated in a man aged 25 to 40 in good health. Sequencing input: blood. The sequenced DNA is TGTGCCAGCAGCGTGTCCGGGGGTGAAGCTGAAGCTTTCTTT. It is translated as CASSVSGGEAEAFF. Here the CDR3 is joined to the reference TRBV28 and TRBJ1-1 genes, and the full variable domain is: DVKVTQSSRYLVKRTGEKVFLECVQDMDHENMFWYRQDPGLGLRLIYFSYDVKMKEKGDIPEGYSVSREKKERFSLILESASTNQTSMYLCASSVSGGEAEAFFGQGTRLTVV.